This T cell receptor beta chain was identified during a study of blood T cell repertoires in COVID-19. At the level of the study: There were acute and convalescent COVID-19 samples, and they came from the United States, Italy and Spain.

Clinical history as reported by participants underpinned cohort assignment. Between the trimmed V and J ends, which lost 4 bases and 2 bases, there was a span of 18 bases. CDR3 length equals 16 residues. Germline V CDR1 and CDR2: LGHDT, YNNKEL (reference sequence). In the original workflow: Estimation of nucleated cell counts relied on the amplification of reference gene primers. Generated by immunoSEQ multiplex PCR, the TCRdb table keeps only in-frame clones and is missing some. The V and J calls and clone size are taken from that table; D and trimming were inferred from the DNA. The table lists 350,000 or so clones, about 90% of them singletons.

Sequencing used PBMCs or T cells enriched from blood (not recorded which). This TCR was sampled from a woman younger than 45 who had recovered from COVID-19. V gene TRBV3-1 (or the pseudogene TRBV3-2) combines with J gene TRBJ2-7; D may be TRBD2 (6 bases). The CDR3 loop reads CASSRNLLGGTYEQYF. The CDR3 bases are TGTGCCAGCAGCCGGAATCTCCTGGGGGGTACCTACGAGCAGTACTTC.